Listed below are T cell receptor beta chains from one sample, sequenced in a study of T cells in Graves' hyperthyroidism and ophthalmopathy. One entry per CDR3 protein results from TCRdb running MiXCR on the multiplex PCR reads. This repertoire shows about 560,000 distinct CDR3 sequences, around 17% found once; its top ten account for more than 15%. Sequencing was carried out using blood. All receptors come from a woman aged 18-30 years with Graves' hyperthyroidism. The CDR3 runs from the conserved cysteine through the conserved F or W. A D gene is named only where the DNA matches it firmly. Some rows mark clone size as missing; the rest say once, few, many or name a class of expanded clone.

abundance,v_gene,d_gene,j_gene,CDR3aa,CDR3nt
few,TRBV10-3,TRBD1,TRBJ1-6,CASTPRDRGSPLHF,TGTGCCAGCACGCCTCGGGACAGGGGTTCACCCCTCCACTTT
many,TRBV20-1,TRBD2,TRBJ2-7,CSVIVGTSADSYEQYF,TGCAGTGTCATAGTTGGGACTAGCGCAGACTCCTACGAGCAGTACTTC
few,TRBV6-1,.,TRBJ2-2,CASSEPGRTGELFF,TGTGCCAGCAGTGAACCCGGAAGGACCGGGGAGCTGTTTTTT
many,TRBV2,TRBD1,TRBJ2-7,CASGTVAYEQYF,TGTGCCAGCGGGACAGTCGCCTACGAGCAGTACTTC
few,TRBV5-1,.,TRBJ2-2,CASISNTGELFF,TGCGCCAGCATATCGAACACCGGGGAGCTGTTTTTT
many,TRBV12-3/TRBV12-4,.,TRBJ2-7,CASSFSVADRGIYEQYF,TGTGCCAGCAGTTTTTCAGTTGCGGACAGAGGGATCTACGAGCAGTACTTC
.,TRBV7-8,TRBD1,TRBJ2-7,CASSSGTAGYEQYF,TGTGCCAGCAGCTCGGGGACAGCCGGCTACGAGCAGTACTTC
few,TRBV6-8,TRBD1,TRBJ2-1,CASSYSKTGVWNEQFF,TGTGCCAGCAGTTACTCAAAGACAGGGGTCTGGAATGAGCAGTTCTTC
many,TRBV6-1,.,TRBJ1-1,CACRAFVMNTEAFF,TGTGCGTGCAGGGCCTTCGTGATGAACACTGAAGCTTTCTTT
many,TRBV28,TRBD2,TRBJ2-3,CASSHSGLAGGPYTDTQYF,TGTGCCAGCAGTCACTCGGGACTAGCGGGAGGCCCTTACACAGATACGCAGTATTTT
.,TRBV13,TRBD1,TRBJ1-4,CASSSGQLKEKLFF,TGTGCCAGCAGCTCGGGACAGTTAAAAGAAAAACTGTTTTTT
few,TRBV19,.,TRBJ2-1,CASSTLRSPKNYNEQFF,TGTGCCAGTAGTACGCTCCGCTCACCCAAGAACTACAATGAGCAGTTCTTC
many,TRBV7-9,.,TRBJ2-7,CASSLAGDPYEQYF,TGTGCCAGCAGCTTAGCGGGAGACCCCTACGAGCAGTACTTC
.,TRBV20-1,.,TRBJ2-1,CSARLFQGEQFF,TGCAGTGCGCGACTCTTTCAGGGTGAGCAGTTCTTC
.,TRBV20-1,.,TRBJ1-2,CSARPIQTGYGYTF,TGCAGTGCTAGGCCCATTCAAACCGGCTATGGCTACACCTTC
.,TRBV3-1,.,TRBJ2-5,CASSQDWGENYQETQYF,TGTGCCAGCAGCCAAGATTGGGGGGAGAATTACCAAGAGACCCAGTACTTC
.,TRBV7-8,TRBD2,TRBJ2-1,CASSLAETTSVVYNEQFF,TGTGCCAGCAGCTTAGCGGAAACAACTAGCGTGGTCTACAATGAGCAGTTCTTC
few,TRBV3-1,.,TRBJ1-2,CASSRESGYGYTF,TGTGCCAGCAGCCGCGAATCTGGCTATGGCTACACCTTC
many,TRBV7-2,TRBD1,TRBJ1-4,CASSHPGTGYEKLFF,TGTGCCAGCAGCCACCCCGGGACAGGGTACGAAAAACTGTTTTTT
many,TRBV28,TRBD2,TRBJ2-1,CASSSGGREALGEQFF,TGTGCCAGCAGTTCCGGGGGGCGGGAGGCCCTTGGTGAGCAGTTCTTC
.,TRBV12-3/TRBV12-4,.,TRBJ1-6,CASSPETYNSPLHF,TGTGCCAGCAGCCCCGAAACCTATAATTCACCCCTCCACTTT
many,TRBV11-2,.,TRBJ1-5,CASSLDRRQPQHF,TGTGCCAGCAGCTTAGATCGTAGACAGCCCCAGCATTTT
few,TRBV24-1,TRBD2,TRBJ2-1,CATSGGASYNEQFF,TGTGCCACTAGCGGGGGCGCCTCCTACAATGAGCAGTTCTTC
many,TRBV6-1,.,TRBJ1-6,CASSPRGDGVSPLHF,TGTGCCAGCAGCCCGAGGGGGGATGGGGTCTCACCCCTCCACTTT
.,TRBV6-1,.,TRBJ1-5,CASRLGGLEQPQHF,TGTGCCAGCCGCCTCGGCGGGCTAGAACAGCCCCAGCATTTT
many,TRBV11-1,TRBD1,TRBJ2-1,CASSLRGQGMVYEQFF,TGTGCCAGCAGCTTACGGGGACAGGGGATGGTCTATGAGCAGTTCTTC
.,TRBV20-1,.,TRBJ1-5,CSARGGQPQHF,TGCAGTGCTAGAGGAGGACAGCCCCAGCATTTT
many,TRBV10-3,TRBD1,TRBJ1-6,CAISEDRGSPLHF,TGTGCCATCAGTGAGGACAGGGGTTCACCCCTCCACTTT
many,TRBV7-9,.,TRBJ1-1,CASSSTAAEAFF,TGTGCCAGCAGCTCGACAGCCGCTGAAGCTTTCTTT
.,TRBV18,.,TRBJ2-2,CASSPRRDTGELFF,TGTGCCAGCTCACCACGGAGGGACACCGGGGAGCTGTTTTTT
many,TRBV7-2,.,TRBJ1-1,CASSLGTGWQLNTEAFF,TGTGCCAGCAGCTTAGGGACCGGGTGGCAGCTGAACACTGAAGCTTTCTTT
few,TRBV3-1,.,TRBJ2-7,CASSQESGLRSYEQYF,TGTGCCAGCAGCCAAGAGTCGGGACTCAGGAGCTACGAGCAGTACTTC
many,TRBV2,.,TRBJ1-5,CASSVPGGHSNQPQHF,TGTGCCAGCAGCGTCCCTGGTGGGCATAGCAATCAGCCCCAGCATTTT
.,TRBV10-3,.,TRBJ1-3,CAIRDRVISGNTIYF,TGTGCCATCCGGGATCGGGTGATCTCTGGAAACACCATATATTTT
many,TRBV7-2,.,TRBJ1-4,CASSSSHEKLFF,TGTGCCAGCAGCTCCTCGCATGAAAAACTGTTTTTT
.,TRBV2,.,TRBJ2-7,CASSDSAGPSYEQYF,TGTGCCAGCAGTGACTCTGCGGGGCCCTCCTACGAGCAGTACTTC
many,TRBV28,TRBD2,TRBJ2-7,CASSSRLAGLYEQYF,TGTGCCAGCAGTTCCCGACTAGCGGGCCTCTACGAGCAGTACTTC
many,TRBV3-1,.,TRBJ2-3,CASSQRDGGDTQYF,TGTGCCAGCAGCCAACGGGACGGCGGGGATACGCAGTATTTT
few,TRBV20-1,.,TRBJ2-7,CSARKPSSYEQYF,TGCAGTGCTAGAAAGCCCTCCTCCTACGAGCAGTACTTC
few,TRBV10-1,.,TRBJ2-4,CASVERKGKNIQYF,TGCGCCAGCGTCGAGCGGAAAGGCAAAAACATTCAGTACTTC
many,TRBV5-5,TRBD1,TRBJ1-1,CASTRGAGGVSTEAFF,TGTGCCAGCACCCGAGGGGCAGGGGGCGTTAGCACTGAAGCTTTCTTT
.,TRBV20-1,.,TRBJ2-5,CSASLSLQETQYF,TGCAGTGCTAGTTTGTCGTTACAAGAGACCCAGTACTTC
.,TRBV12-3/TRBV12-4,.,TRBJ1-3,CASRRGGAGNTIYF,TGTGCCAGCAGGAGGGGAGGTGCTGGAAACACCATATATTTT
many,TRBV6-1,.,TRBJ2-5,CASKFGVRGETQYF,TGTGCCAGCAAATTTGGGGTTAGGGGGGAGACCCAGTACTTC
.,TRBV12-3/TRBV12-4,.,TRBJ1-3,CASQAWGNTIYF,TGTGCCAGCCAAGCCTGGGGAAACACCATATATTTT
many,TRBV11-3,.,TRBJ2-1,CASSLGPGAAYNEQFF,TGTGCCAGCAGCTTAGGGCCAGGGGCTGCCTACAATGAGCAGTTCTTC
many,TRBV6-6,.,TRBJ1-1,CASSYSAGAEAFF,TGTGCCAGCAGTTACAGTGCGGGGGCTGAAGCTTTCTTT
few,TRBV13,.,TRBJ2-2,CASSPQGRSTGELFF,TGTGCCAGCAGCCCCCAAGGTAGATCCACCGGGGAGCTGTTTTTT
.,TRBV20-1,.,TRBJ1-2,CSASGGLNYGYTF,TGCAGTGCTAGTGGGGGGCTTAACTATGGCTACACCTTC
many,TRBV5-8,.,TRBJ1-1,CASSQDGIGTEAFF,TGTGCCAGCAGCCAGGACGGAATTGGAACTGAAGCTTTCTTT
few,TRBV4-1,.,TRBJ1-1,CASSDWVTRNTEAFF,TGCGCCAGCAGCGACTGGGTCACAAGGAACACTGAAGCTTTCTTT
many,TRBV2,TRBD2,TRBJ2-1,CASRETSGRNNEQFF,TGTGCCAGCAGGGAGACTAGCGGGAGAAACAATGAGCAGTTCTTC
few,TRBV11-2,.,TRBJ2-2,CASSLSPVGQTGTGELFF,TGTGCCAGCAGCCTTTCGCCCGTTGGGCAGACGGGCACCGGGGAGCTGTTTTTT